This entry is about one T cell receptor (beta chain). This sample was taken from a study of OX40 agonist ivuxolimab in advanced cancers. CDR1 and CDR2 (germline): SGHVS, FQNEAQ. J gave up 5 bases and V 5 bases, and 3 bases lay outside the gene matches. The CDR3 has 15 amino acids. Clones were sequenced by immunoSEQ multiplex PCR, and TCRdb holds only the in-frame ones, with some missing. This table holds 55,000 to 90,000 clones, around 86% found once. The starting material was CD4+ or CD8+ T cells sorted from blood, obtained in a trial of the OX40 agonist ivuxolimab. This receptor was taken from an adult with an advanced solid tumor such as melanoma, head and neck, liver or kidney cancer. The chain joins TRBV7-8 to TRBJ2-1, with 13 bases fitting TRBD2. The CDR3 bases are TGTGCCAGCAGCCGGGGACTAGCGGGAAACAATGAGCAGTTCTTC. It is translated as CASSRGLAGNNEQFF.